These T cell receptor beta chains were read from a single sample in a study of cytomegalovirus exposure and HLA in healthy donors. Data came from immunoSEQ multiplex PCR; TCRdb stores just in-frame clones and leaves some out. This sample has 95,000 to 150,000 clones; roughly 70% occur once, and the top ten carry under 3%. Material: PBMCs. The receptors come from a woman between 40 and 55 years old in good health and CMV-seropositive. Both conserved end residues are part of each CDR3. The D gene is left open where the match is weak. Not every row has a clone size; where given, it reads once, few, many or a size class.

J gene | D gene | clone size | V gene | CDR3 protein | CDR3 DNA
TRBJ2-2 | - | few | TRBV28 | CASSFPGTSFSGTGELFF | TGTGCCAGCAGTTTCCCGGGGACTTCTTTTTCAGGCACCGGGGAGCTGTTTTTT
TRBJ1-2 | TRBD1 | - | TRBV5-4 | CASSSDRDRSSLTYGYTF | TGTGCCAGCAGCTCCGACCGGGACAGGAGTAGTTTAACCTATGGCTACACCTTC
TRBJ1-3 | - | - | TRBV7-8 | CASSLLQGPLRNTIYF | TGTGCCAGCAGCTTATTACAGGGCCCCTTAAGGAACACCATATATTTT
TRBJ2-2 | TRBD1 | once | TRBV5-1 | CASSSGQGTGELFF | TGCGCCAGCAGCTCTGGACAGGGCACCGGGGAGCTGTTTTTT
TRBJ2-3 | TRBD2 | - | TRBV7-3 | CASSLLGTSTTDTQYF | TGTGCCAGCAGCTTATTGGGGACTAGCACCACAGATACGCAGTATTTT
TRBJ1-5 | - | - | TRBV28 | CASSSSDRNGQPQHF | TGTGCCAGCAGTTCGTCCGACAGGAATGGGCAGCCCCAGCATTTT
TRBJ1-5 | - | few | TRBV9 | CASSVAGNQPQHF | TGTGCCAGCAGCGTAGCGGGCAATCAGCCCCAGCATTTT
TRBJ1-5 | TRBD1 | few | TRBV19 | CASKRQGGQPQHF | TGTGCCAGTAAGCGACAGGGGGGTCAGCCCCAGCATTTT
TRBJ2-5 | TRBD1 | - | TRBV7-3 | CASSRTGQETQYF | TGTGCCAGCAGTCGGACAGGTCAAGAGACCCAGTACTTC
TRBJ2-7 | TRBD1 | - | TRBV6-5 | CATIPKTGSYEQYF | TGTGCCACTATACCAAAGACAGGGTCGTACGAGCAGTACTTC
TRBJ2-7 | TRBD1 | - | TRBV28 | CASSLWGTVPAYEQYF | TGTGCCAGCAGTTTATGGGGGACAGTTCCAGCCTACGAGCAGTACTTC
TRBJ1-1 | - | - | TRBV4-2 | CASSQDLGGNTEAFF | TGTGCCAGCAGCCAAGATCTCGGGGGGAACACTGAAGCTTTCTTT
TRBJ2-3 | - | - | TRBV18 | CASSPAGGNTDTQYF | TGTGCCAGCTCACCGGCGGGCGGAAACACAGATACGCAGTATTTT
TRBJ2-1 | TRBD2 | - | TRBV28 | CASSGGLAGSYNEQFF | TGTGCCAGCAGTGGGGGACTAGCGGGATCCTACAATGAGCAGTTCTTC
TRBJ1-1 | - | once | TRBV27 | CASRPNTGTEAFF | TGTGCCAGCAGGCCCAACACGGGCACTGAAGCTTTCTTT
TRBJ2-7 | TRBD1 | - | TRBV5-4 | CASSVGQGTYEQYF | TGTGCCAGCAGCGTCGGACAGGGGACCTACGAGCAGTACTTC
TRBJ2-1 | TRBD1 | - | TRBV29-1 | CSVTGTGYNEQFF | TGCAGCGTTACCGGGACAGGGTATAATGAGCAGTTCTTC
TRBJ2-1 | - | - | TRBV5-1 | CASSPRVGGAHNEQFF | TGCGCCAGCAGCCCGAGGGTCGGCGGCGCTCACAATGAGCAGTTCTTC
TRBJ2-4 | - | - | TRBV5-1 | CASSPRGDRPKNIQYF | TGCGCCAGCAGCCCACGTGGCGACAGACCTAAAAACATTCAGTACTTC
TRBJ1-1 | - | - | TRBV6-5 | CASSPKTPNEAFF | TGTGCCAGCAGTCCCAAGACACCAAATGAAGCTTTCTTT
TRBJ2-3 | - | - | TRBV28 | CASSLIWGSQISTDTQYF | TGTGCCAGCAGTTTAATCTGGGGCTCCCAGATTAGCACAGATACGCAGTATTTT
TRBJ1-1 | - | - | TRBV6-5 | CASSRASSDSPAFF | TGTGCCAGCAGCCGTGCTTCCTCGGACTCCCCAGCTTTCTTT
TRBJ2-7 | TRBD1 | - | TRBV5-4 | CASSNSGTGGIEQYF | TGTGCCAGCAGCAACTCCGGGACAGGGGGAATCGAGCAGTACTTC
TRBJ2-1 | - | - | TRBV29-1 | CSVEGQGGNEQFF | TGCAGCGTTGAAGGGCAGGGAGGCAATGAGCAGTTCTTC
TRBJ1-2 | - | - | TRBV6-9 | CASGLASISPVQRGYTF | TGTGCCAGCGGGCTCGCTTCGATTTCTCCAGTACAGAGAGGCTACACCTTC
TRBJ2-2 | - | - | TRBV5-6 | CASSFNRNTGELFF | TGTGCCAGCAGCTTTAACAGAAACACCGGGGAGCTGTTTTTT
TRBJ2-1 | - | few | TRBV7-2 | CASSLIRGTDKPYNEQFF | TGTGCCAGCAGCTTAATTCGGGGGACAGATAAACCCTACAATGAGCAGTTCTTC
TRBJ2-7 | TRBD1 | - | TRBV7-9 | CASSVDRGSSYEQYF | TGTGCCAGCAGCGTAGACAGGGGGAGCTCCTACGAGCAGTACTTC